The rows below give T cell receptor beta chains drawn from one sample of a study of OX40 agonist ivuxolimab in advanced cancers. This table comes from immunoSEQ multiplex PCR, and its TCRdb copy is limited to in-frame clones, with some not included. The sample has approximately 61,000 clones, about 90% seen once. The sequencing used CD4+ or CD8+ T cells sorted from blood, collected in a trial of the OX40 agonist ivuxolimab. The receptors were sampled from an adult with an advanced solid tumor such as melanoma, head and neck, liver or kidney cancer. Each CDR3 is given with its conserved first and last residue. D genes are given only for firm matches. Clone size appears in some rows only: once, few, many, or a class for an expanded clone.

j_gene: TRBJ1-2; d_gene: TRBD1; v_gene: TRBV28; len: 17; abundance: once; CDR3nt: TGTGCCAGCAGCTCCCCGGGACAGGGCGAACAGAGCTATGGCTACACCTTC; CDR3aa: CASSSPGQGEQSYGYTF
j_gene: TRBJ2-7; d_gene: TRBD2; v_gene: TRBV28; len: 16; abundance: -; CDR3nt: TGTGCCAGCAGTCCGGGACTAGCGGCAATCTCCTACGAGCAGTACTTC; CDR3aa: CASSPGLAAISYEQYF
j_gene: TRBJ2-3; d_gene: TRBD1; v_gene: TRBV5-1; len: 15; abundance: -; CDR3nt: TGCGCCAGCAGCTTGGAGGGACAGGGAACAGATACGCAGTATTTT; CDR3aa: CASSLEGQGTDTQYF
j_gene: TRBJ2-3; d_gene: TRBD2; v_gene: TRBV4-1; len: 17; abundance: -; CDR3nt: TGCGCCAGCAGCCGACTTCCTAGCGGGGGACTCACAGATACGCAGTATTTT; CDR3aa: CASSRLPSGGLTDTQYF
j_gene: TRBJ1-2; d_gene: -; v_gene: TRBV6-1; len: 12; abundance: once; CDR3nt: TGTGCCAGCAGTGACTGGGGGAATGGCTACACCTTC; CDR3aa: CASSDWGNGYTF
j_gene: TRBJ2-3; d_gene: -; v_gene: TRBV29-1; len: 14; abundance: -; CDR3nt: TGCAGCGTGCAAGCGCGTGGTAGCACAGATACGCAGTATTTT; CDR3aa: CSVQARGSTDTQYF
j_gene: TRBJ2-1; d_gene: -; v_gene: TRBV11-2; len: 14; abundance: -; CDR3nt: TGTGCCAGCAGCTTAACGGGGGGCATGAATGAGCAGTTCTTC; CDR3aa: CASSLTGGMNEQFF
j_gene: TRBJ1-6; d_gene: TRBD1; v_gene: TRBV27; len: 14; abundance: few; CDR3nt: TGTGCCAGCAGTCCCGGGACAGCCAATTCACCCCTCCACTTT; CDR3aa: CASSPGTANSPLHF
j_gene: TRBJ1-2; d_gene: TRBD1; v_gene: TRBV6-5; len: 15; abundance: -; CDR3nt: TGTGCCAGCAGTTACTCCGACAGGGGGATGAGTGGCTACACCTTC; CDR3aa: CASSYSDRGMSGYTF
j_gene: TRBJ1-1; d_gene: -; v_gene: TRBV28; len: 13; abundance: few; CDR3nt: TGTGCCAGCAGTAATCAGATAAACACTGAAGCTTTCTTT; CDR3aa: CASSNQINTEAFF
j_gene: TRBJ1-1; d_gene: TRBD1; v_gene: TRBV5-8; len: 16; abundance: -; CDR3nt: TGTGCCAGCAGCCAGTCCCGAGGGGGCGAGGGCACTGAAGCTTTCTTT; CDR3aa: CASSQSRGGEGTEAFF
j_gene: TRBJ2-7; d_gene: TRBD2; v_gene: TRBV28; len: 17; abundance: -; CDR3nt: TGTGCCAGCTACGATAGCGGGAGGGCTAACGTAGCAAACGAGCAGTACTTC; CDR3aa: CASYDSGRANVANEQYF
j_gene: TRBJ2-2; d_gene: -; v_gene: TRBV5-6; len: 14; abundance: -; CDR3nt: TGTGCCAGCAGCTTCGGCCGGGGCACCGGGGAGCTGTTTTTT; CDR3aa: CASSFGRGTGELFF